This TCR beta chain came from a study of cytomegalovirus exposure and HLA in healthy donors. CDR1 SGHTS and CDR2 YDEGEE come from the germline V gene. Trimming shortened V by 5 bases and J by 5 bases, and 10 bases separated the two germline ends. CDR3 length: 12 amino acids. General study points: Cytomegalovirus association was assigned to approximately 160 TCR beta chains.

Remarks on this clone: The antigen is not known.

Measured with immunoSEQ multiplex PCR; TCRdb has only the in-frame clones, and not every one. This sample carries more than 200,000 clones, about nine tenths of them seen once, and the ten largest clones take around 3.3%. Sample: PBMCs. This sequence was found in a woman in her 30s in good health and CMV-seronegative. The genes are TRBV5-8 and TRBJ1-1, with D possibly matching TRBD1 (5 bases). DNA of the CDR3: TGTGCCAGCAGGCGGGCAGGGACTGAAGCTTTCTTT. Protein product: CASRRAGTEAFF.